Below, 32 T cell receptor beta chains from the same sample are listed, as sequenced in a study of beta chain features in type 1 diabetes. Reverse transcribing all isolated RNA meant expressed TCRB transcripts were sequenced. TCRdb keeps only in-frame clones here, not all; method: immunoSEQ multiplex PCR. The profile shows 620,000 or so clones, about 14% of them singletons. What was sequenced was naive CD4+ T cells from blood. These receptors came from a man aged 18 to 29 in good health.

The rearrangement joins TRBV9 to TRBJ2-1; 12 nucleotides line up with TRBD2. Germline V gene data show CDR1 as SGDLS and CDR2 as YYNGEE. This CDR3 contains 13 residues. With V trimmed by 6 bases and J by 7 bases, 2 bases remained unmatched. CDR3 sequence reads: CASTLAGGNEQFF. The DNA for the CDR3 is TGTGCCAGCACACTAGCGGGGGGAAATGAGCAGTTCTTC.

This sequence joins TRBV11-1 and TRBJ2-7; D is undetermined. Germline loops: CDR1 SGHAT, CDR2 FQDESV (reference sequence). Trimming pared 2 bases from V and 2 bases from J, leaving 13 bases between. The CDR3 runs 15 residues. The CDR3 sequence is CASSLSMTPPYEQYF. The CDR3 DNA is TGTGCCAGCAGCTTATCCATGACCCCACCCTACGAGCAGTACTTC.

In DNA form, the CDR3 reads TGTGCCAGCAGCTTAGTCCTACAGGGGGAAGAGACCCAGTACTTC. Amino acid sequence: CASSLVLQGEETQYF. The V and J genes are TRBV7-8 and TRBJ2-5, with 8 bases matching TRBD1. J was trimmed by 3 bases and V by 1 base; bases with no gene match: 4. The CDR3 contains 15 residues. Per germline, CDR1 SGHVS and CDR2 FQNEAQ.

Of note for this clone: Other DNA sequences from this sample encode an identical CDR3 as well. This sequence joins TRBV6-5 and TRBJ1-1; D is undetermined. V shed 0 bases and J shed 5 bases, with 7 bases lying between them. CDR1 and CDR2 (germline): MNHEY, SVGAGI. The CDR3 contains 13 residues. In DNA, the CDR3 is TGTGCCAGCAGTTACTCACGGCGGACTGAAGCTTTCTTT. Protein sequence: CASSYSRRTEAFF.

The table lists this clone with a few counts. CDR3: CASSLRTGRTYNSPLHF. The CDR3 coding sequence is TGTGCCAGTAGTCTGAGGACAGGGAGGACCTATAATTCACCCCTCCACTTT. This chain uses TRBV19 with TRBJ1-6; 8 bases agree with TRBD1. This CDR3 comprises 17 residues. Per germline, CDR1 LNHDA and CDR2 SQIVND (reference sequence). V shed 5 bases, J shed 2 bases, and the junction held 8 bases outside the gene matches.

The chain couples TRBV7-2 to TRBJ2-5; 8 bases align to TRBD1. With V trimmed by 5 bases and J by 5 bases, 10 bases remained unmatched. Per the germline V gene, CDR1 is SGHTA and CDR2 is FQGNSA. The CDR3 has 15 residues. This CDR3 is CASSIRTGWGETQYF. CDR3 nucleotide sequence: TGTGCCAGCAGCATTCGGACAGGGTGGGGGGAGACCCAGTACTTC.

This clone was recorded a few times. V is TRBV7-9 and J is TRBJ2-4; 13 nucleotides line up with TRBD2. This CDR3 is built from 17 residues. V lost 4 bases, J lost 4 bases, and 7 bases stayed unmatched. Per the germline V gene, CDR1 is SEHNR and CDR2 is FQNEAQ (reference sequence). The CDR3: CASSSQGTSGIKNIQYF. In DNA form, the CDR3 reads TGTGCCAGCAGCTCGCAGGGGACTAGCGGGATAAAAAACATTCAGTACTTC.

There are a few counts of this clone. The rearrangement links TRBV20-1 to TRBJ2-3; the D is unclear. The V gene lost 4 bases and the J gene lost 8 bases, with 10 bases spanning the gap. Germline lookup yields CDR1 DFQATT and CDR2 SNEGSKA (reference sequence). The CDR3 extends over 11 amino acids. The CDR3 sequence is CSANGQSTQYF. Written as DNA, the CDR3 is TGCAGTGCTAATGGTCAAAGTACGCAGTATTTT.

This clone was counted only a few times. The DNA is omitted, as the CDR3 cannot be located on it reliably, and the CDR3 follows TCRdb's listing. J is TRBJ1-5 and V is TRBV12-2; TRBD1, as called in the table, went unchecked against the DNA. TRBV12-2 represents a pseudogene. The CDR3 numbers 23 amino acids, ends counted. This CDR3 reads CASRLFRVPKFGGGIVTNQPQHF.

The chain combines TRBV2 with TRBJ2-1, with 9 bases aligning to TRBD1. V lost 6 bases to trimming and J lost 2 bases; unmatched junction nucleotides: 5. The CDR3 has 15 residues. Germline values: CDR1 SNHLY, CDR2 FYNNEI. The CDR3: CASRGDRVPYNEQFF. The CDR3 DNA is TGTGCCAGCAGGGGGGACAGGGTCCCCTACAATGAGCAGTTCTTC.

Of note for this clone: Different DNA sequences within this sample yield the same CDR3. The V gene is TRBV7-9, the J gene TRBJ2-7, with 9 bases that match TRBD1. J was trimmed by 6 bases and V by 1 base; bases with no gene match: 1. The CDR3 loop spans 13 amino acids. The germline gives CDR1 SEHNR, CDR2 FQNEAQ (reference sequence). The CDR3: CASSLGTGAEQYF. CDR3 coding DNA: TGTGCCAGCAGCTTAGGGACAGGGGCCGAGCAGTACTTC.

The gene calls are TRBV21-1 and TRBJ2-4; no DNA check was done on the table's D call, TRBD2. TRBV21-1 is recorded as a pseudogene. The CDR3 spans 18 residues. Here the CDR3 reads CASIVDGMSGRAKNIQYF. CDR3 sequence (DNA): TGTGCCAGCATCGTCGACGGTATGAGCGGTCGGGCCAAAAACATTCAGTACTTC.

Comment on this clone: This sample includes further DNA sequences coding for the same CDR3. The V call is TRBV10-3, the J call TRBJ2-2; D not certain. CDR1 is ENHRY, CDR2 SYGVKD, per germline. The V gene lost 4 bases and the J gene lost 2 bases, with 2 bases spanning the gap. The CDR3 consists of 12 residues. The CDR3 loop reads CAISGNTGELFF. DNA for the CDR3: TGTGCCATCAGTGGCAACACCGGGGAGCTGTTTTTT.

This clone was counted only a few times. The CDR3 DNA sequence: TGTGCCACCAGCAGAGAGGCCGGCCCGGGGGCTGAAGCTTTCTTT. This translates into CATSREAGPGAEAFF. The chain uses TRBV15 and TRBJ1-1; D might be TRBD1 (5 bases). CDR3 size: 15 residues. The germline V gene has CDR1 LNHNV and CDR2 YYDKDF (reference sequence). Trimming stripped 0 bases from V and 6 bases from J, with 14 bases between.

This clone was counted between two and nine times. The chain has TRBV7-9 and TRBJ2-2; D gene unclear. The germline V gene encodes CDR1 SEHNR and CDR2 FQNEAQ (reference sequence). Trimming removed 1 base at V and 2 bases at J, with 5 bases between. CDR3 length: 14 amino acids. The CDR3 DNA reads TGTGCCAGCAGCTTAGATATCAACACCGGGGAGCTGTTTTTT. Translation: CASSLDINTGELFF.

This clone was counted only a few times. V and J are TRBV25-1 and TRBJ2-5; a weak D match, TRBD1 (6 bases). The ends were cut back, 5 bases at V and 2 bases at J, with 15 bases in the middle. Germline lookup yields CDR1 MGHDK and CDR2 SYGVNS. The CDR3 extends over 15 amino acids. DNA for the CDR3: TGTGCCAGCAGTACACCGGGACACTCACAAGAGACCCAGTACTTC. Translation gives CASSTPGHSQETQYF.

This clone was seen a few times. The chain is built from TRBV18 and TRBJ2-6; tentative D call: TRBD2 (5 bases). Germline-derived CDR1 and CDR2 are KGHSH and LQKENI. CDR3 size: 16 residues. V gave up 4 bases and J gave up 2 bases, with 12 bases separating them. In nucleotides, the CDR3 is TGTGCCAGCTCACAAGCGCGGGTAGCTGGGGCCAACGTCCTGACTTTC. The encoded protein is CASSQARVAGANVLTF.

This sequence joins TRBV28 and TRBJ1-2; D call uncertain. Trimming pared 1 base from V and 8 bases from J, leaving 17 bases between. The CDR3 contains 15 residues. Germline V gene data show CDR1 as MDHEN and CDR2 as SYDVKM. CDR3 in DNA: TGTGCCAGCAGTTTATTACCTGACCGGCGGGGAGGCTACACCTTC. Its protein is CASSLLPDRRGGYTF.

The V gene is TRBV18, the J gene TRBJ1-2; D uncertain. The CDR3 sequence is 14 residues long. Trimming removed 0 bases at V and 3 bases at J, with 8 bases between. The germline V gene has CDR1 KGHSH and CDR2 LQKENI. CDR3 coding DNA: TGTGCCAGCTCACCACCCCGGGTGGACTATGGCTACACCTTC. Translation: CASSPPRVDYGYTF. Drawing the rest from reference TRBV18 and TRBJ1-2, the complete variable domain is NAGVMQNPRHLVRRRGQEARLRCSPMKGHSHVYWYRQLPEEGLKFMVYLQKENIIDESGMPKERFSAEFPKEGPSILRIQQVVRGDSAAYFCASSPPRVDYGYTFGSGTRLTVV.

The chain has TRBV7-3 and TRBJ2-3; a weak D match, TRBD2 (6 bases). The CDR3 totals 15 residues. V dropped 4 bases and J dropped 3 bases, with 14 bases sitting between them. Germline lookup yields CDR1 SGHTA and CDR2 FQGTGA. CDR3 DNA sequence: TGTGCCAGCAGCTACCAGCGGGCTGGTACAGATACGCAGTATTTT. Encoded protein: CASSYQRAGTDTQYF.

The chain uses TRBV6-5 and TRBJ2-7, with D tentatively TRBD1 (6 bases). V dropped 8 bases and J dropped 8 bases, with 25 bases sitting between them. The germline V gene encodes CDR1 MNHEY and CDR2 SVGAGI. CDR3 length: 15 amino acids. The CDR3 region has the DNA TGTGCCAGCCGGTCGTCCTCAACTTACAGGGCAAAGCAGTACTTC. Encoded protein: CASRSSSTYRAKQYF.

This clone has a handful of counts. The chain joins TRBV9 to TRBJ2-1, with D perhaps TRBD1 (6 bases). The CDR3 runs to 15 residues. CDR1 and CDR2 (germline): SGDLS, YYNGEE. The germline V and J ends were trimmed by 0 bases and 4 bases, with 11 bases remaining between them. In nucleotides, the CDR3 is TGTGCCAGCAGCGTAGATGGACAGTTTTACAATGAGCAGTTCTTC. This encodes CASSVDGQFYNEQFF.

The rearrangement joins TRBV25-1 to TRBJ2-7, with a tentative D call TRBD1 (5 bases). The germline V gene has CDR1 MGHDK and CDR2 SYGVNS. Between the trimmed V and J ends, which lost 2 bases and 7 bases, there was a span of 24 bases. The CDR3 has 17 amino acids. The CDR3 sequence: CASSEPPFGRTNREQYF. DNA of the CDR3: TGTGCCAGCAGTGAACCCCCCTTCGGTAGGACAAACCGAGAGCAGTACTTC.

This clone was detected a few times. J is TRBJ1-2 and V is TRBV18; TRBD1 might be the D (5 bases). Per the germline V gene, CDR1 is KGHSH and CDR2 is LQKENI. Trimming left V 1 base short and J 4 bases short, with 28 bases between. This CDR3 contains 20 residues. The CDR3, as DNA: TGTGCCAGCTCACCACGGGGTACACAGGTGAGGGGAGCAGACCTCTATGGCTACACCTTC. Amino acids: CASSPRGTQVRGADLYGYTF.

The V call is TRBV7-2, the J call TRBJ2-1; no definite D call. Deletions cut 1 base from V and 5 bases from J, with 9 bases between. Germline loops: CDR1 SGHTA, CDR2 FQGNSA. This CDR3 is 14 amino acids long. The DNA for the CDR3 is TGTGCCAGCAGCTTAGGAACAAAGAACAATGAGCAGTTCTTC. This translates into CASSLGTKNNEQFF.

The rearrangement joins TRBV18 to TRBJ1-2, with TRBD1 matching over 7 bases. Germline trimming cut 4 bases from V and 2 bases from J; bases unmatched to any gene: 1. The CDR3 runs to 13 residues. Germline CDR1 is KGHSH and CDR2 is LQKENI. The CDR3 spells CASSLQGNYGYTF. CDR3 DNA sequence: TGTGCCAGCTCACTACAGGGGAACTATGGCTACACCTTC.

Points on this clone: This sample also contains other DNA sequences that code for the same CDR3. This CDR3 is CASSLGGYNEQFF. CDR3 in DNA: TGTGCCAGCAGCTTAGGAGGGTACAATGAGCAGTTCTTC. The rearrangement joins TRBV5-4 to TRBJ2-1, with D tentatively TRBD2 (6 bases). The CDR3 has 13 residues. V was cut by 2 bases and J by 4 bases, with 7 bases left in between. Germline lookup yields CDR1 SGHNT and CDR2 YYREEE (reference sequence).

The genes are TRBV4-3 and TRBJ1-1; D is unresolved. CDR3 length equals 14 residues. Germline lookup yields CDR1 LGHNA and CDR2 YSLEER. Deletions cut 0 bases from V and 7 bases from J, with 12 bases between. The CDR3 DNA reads TGCGCCAGCAGCCAAGAACAGCGATATAATGAAGCTTTCTTT. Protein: CASSQEQRYNEAFF.

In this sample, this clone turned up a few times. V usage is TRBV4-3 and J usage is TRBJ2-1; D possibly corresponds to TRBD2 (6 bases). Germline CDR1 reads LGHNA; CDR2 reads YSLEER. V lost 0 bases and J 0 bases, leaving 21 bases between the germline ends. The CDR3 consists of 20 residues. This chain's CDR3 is CASSQDPTGTSFYSYNEQFF. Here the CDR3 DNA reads TGCGCCAGCAGCCAAGACCCGACCGGGACTTCCTTTTACTCCTACAATGAGCAGTTCTTC.

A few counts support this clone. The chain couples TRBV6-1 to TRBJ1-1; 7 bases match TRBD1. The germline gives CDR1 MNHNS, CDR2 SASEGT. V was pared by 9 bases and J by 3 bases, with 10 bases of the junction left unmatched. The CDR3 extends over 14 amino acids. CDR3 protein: CARSSRDSDTEAFF. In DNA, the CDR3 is TGTGCCAGGTCCTCCAGGGACAGTGACACTGAAGCTTTCTTT.

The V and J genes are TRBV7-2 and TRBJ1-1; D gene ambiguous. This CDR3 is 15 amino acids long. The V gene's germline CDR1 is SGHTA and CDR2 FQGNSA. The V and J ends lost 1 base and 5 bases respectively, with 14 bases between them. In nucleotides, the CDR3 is TGTGCCAGCAGCTTAGGCCTTCGGGTAGGGACTGAAGCTTTCTTT. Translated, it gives CASSLGLRVGTEAFF.

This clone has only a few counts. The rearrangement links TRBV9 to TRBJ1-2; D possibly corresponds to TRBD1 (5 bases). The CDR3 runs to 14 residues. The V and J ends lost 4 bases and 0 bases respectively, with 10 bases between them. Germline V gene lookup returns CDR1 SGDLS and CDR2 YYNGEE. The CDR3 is CASSQDIANYGYTF. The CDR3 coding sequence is TGTGCCAGCAGCCAGGACATCGCTAACTATGGCTACACCTTC.